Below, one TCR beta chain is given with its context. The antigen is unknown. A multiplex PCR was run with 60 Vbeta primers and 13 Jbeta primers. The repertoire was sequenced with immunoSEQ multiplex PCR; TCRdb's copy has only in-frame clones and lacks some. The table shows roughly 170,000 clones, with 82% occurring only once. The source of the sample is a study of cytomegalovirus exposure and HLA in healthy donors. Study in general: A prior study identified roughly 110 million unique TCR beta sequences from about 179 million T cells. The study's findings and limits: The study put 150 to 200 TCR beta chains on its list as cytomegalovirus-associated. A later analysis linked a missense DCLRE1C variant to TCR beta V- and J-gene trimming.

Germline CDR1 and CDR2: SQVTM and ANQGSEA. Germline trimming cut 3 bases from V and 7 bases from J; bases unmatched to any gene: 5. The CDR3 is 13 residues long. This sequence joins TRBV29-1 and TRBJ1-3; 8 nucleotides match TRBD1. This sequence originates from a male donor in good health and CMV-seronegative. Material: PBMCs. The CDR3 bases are TGCAGCGTTGAGACAGGGGATAGGAACACCATATATTTT. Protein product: CSVETGDRNTIYF.